This T cell receptor beta chain was sequenced for a study of blood T cells in healthy people across ages (dated by TCRdb to between 2014 and 2017). With respect to the entire study: In model experiments, template switching captured about one uniquely barcoded TCR beta cDNA molecule for every two T cells. Donors were grouped into four age groups: young (average 16 years), middle-aged (approximately 41), aged (around 60) and long-lived (about 82). To avoid experimental bias, donors of different ages were randomly spread across the sequencing lanes. For two donors (one aged 18 to 29 and one aged 80 or older), the study analyzed two additional independent replicas of 1 million unique cDNA reads from the same blood draw. Using deep sequencing normalized with unique cDNA molecular identifiers, the study measured how TCR beta repertoire diversity changes with age. The research as a whole found: A strong correlation was found between observed TCR beta diversity and the percentage of naive T cells measured by flow cytometry. Conclusive comparison of naive and antigen-experienced compartments was prevented by the profiling of bulk unsorted PBMCs. Estimates of total diversity based on one million sequenced T cells were considered lower bounds and underestimates. Donor CMV infection status was unknown, potentially confounding age-related changes in expanded clonotypes. Compared with the aged group, more naive CD4+ T cells, fewer expanded clones and increased TCR diversity were shown by the long-lived group, suggesting age selection. Observed TCR beta diversity per million T cells fell roughly linearly with age, and a significant reduction was already apparent by age roughly 40.

The library came from 5' RACE. TCRdb lists the instrument as Illumina HiSeq 2500. A second roughly 6 to 11 cycle PCR used a sample-barcoded 5' primer and a J-beta primer mix. Each TCR beta cDNA molecule received a unique molecular identifier from a template-switch 5' adaptor carrying 12 random nucleotides. At least 2.5 million CDR3-containing paired-end reads were obtained from each sample. First-strand cDNA was synthesized from all RNA with the Mint cDNA synthesis kit, primed by a TRBC-specific oligonucleotide. All cDNA was treated with uracil-DNA glycosylase and then went through a first 18-cycle PCR with the universal primers M1SS and BC2_uni_R. In the source study's methods: For normalization, 1 million high-quality reads, each with a distinct molecular identifier, were randomly selected from each sample. Reads with shared molecular identifiers were discarded instead of being binned into consensus sequences. MiTCR, set to a Q25 quality threshold and the strictest error-elimination algorithm, was used for CDR3 identification, clonotype clustering and error correction. A nonparametric unseen species model using Euler transformation provided a lower-bound estimate of total TCR beta diversity. Clones were called with MiXCR by TCRdb after fastp trimmed the public reads at Q25, and only in-frame beta chains were retained. Identical CDR3 proteins give one entry, which carries the most common genes and DNA. Here the V and J calls rest on TCRdb's processing, not on the authors' analysis. This sample lists roughly 1.5 million distinct CDR3 sequences; approximately 43% were detected once. Clones ranked in the top ten supply approximately 4.1% of the sample.

As regards this clonotype: Its antigen remains unidentified. No quality values exist for individual bases; no much larger clone is one base distant.

Systemically healthy Caucasian individuals from Russia, approximately 39 in total and aged about 6 to 100 years, were included as donors. About 9.8 milliliters of peripheral blood were drawn from each donor into EDTA-treated Vacutainer tubes. Ficoll-Paque density-gradient centrifugation was used to isolate PBMCs, with at least 7 million per sample. Trizol reagent was used to extract total RNA from PBMCs, with at least 6 micrograms per sample. The percentages of naive CD45RAhigh/CD27high T cells were determined by flow cytometry on a PBMC aliquot from every donor. Sequencing was done on a sample of blood. This clonotype was sampled from a woman aged 18 to 35 in good health.

The CDR3 sequence is CASSPRSSLAANYGYTF. The nucleotides read TGTGCCAGCAGCCCTCGATCGTCCCTCGCGGCGAACTATGGCTACACCTTC. The V gene is TRBV7-2 and the J gene is TRBJ1-2, with no reliable assignment of the D segment. V is reduced by 5 bases and J by 2 bases, leaving a spacing of 21 bases between them. CDR1 and CDR2 are read off the germline V gene as SGHTA and FQGNSA. The CDR3, cysteine through phenylalanine, is 17 amino acids long. Only the CDR3 DNA stays, 51 bases, in frame from base 1. This CDR3, with the reference TRBV7-2 and TRBJ1-2 proteins standing in past its ends, gives the full variable domain GAGVSQSPSNKVTEKGKDVELRCDPISGHTALYWYRQSLGQGLEFLIYFQGNSAPDKSGLPSDRFSAERTGGSVSTLTIQRTQQEDSAVYLCASSPRSSLAANYGYTFGSGTRLTVV.